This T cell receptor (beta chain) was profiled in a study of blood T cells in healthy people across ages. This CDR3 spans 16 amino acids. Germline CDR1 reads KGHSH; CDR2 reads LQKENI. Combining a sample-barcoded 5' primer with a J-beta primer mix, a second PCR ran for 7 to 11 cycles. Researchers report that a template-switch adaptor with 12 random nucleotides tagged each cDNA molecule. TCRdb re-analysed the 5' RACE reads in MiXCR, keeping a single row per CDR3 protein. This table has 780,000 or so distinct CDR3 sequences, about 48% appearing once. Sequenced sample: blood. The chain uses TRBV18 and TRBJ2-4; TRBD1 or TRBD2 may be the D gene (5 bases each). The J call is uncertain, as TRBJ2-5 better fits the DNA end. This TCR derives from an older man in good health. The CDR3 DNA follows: TGTGCCAGCTCACGAGGAACGGGGCCGGTACAAGAGACCCAGTACTTC. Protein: CASSRGTGPVQETQYF.